This T cell receptor beta chain was sequenced for a study of T cells in Graves' hyperthyroidism and ophthalmopathy. The CDR3 regions of TCR beta were amplified from RNA transcripts. Researchers ran a first-round RT-PCR on the TCR CDR3 using the HTBI primer set. TCRdb recomputed calls from the multiplex PCR reads with MiXCR, one row per CDR3 protein. In the table there are 30,000 to 35,000 distinct CDR3 sequences, about 53% of which are singletons. This clonotype was seen many times. The V segment lost 0 bases and the J segment 7 bases; nucleotides outside the gene matches: 13. CDR3 length: 17 residues. The germline V gene encodes CDR1 DFQATT and CDR2 SNEGSKA (reference sequence).

The source material was blood. The source of this sequence is a woman aged 40-49 years with Graves' ophthalmopathy. The chain is built from TRBV20-1 and TRBJ2-2; TRBD2 matches 8 bases. In nucleotides, the CDR3 is TGCAGTGCTAGAGATGCGGGGAGCGGGAGTGTTGGCGGGGAGCTGTTTTTT. The encoded protein is CSARDAGSGSVGGELFF.